This T cell receptor beta chain emerged from a study of blood T cell repertoires in COVID-19. About the study: Collection of acute and convalescent COVID-19 samples took place in the United States, Italy and Spain. T cells, B-cell-depleted T cells, or PBMCs supplied cDNA or gDNA.

CDR1 is SGHTA, CDR2 FQGTGA, per germline. Trimming took off 3 bases at V and 6 bases at J, with 12 bases between the two ends. This CDR3 is built from 14 residues. Cohorts were based on clinical histories the participants reported. The data were produced by immunoSEQ multiplex PCR, yet TCRdb's version contains in-frame clones alone and is incomplete. The sample lists 160,000 or so clones; 65% to 85% were seen once. This sequence was found in a woman in her 40s with acute COVID-19. The material sequenced was PBMCs or T cells enriched from blood (not recorded which). The chain carries TRBV7-3 and TRBJ2-1; perhaps TRBD2 as D (7 bases). The CDR3 spells CASSLGRGANEQFF. CDR3 DNA: TGTGCCAGCAGCTTGGGTCGGGGGGCCAATGAGCAGTTCTTC.